The source of this T cell receptor beta chain is a study of blood T cells in healthy people across ages. Notes on the study in general: Older individuals had lower TCR beta diversity per million T cells (the decline was roughly linear). Strong correlation was found linking TCR beta diversity to naive T cell percentage.

This clonotype was seen only a few times. Its cognate antigen is unknown. The CDR3 is made up of 16 amino acids. V was cut by 0 bases and J by 1 base, with 12 bases left in between. A second about 7 to 11 cycle PCR used barcoded and J-beta primers. TCRdb reprocessed the 5' RACE reads via MiXCR and lists one record per CDR3 protein. The sample yields hundreds of thousands of distinct CDR3 sequences, around a quarter seen once. These data were also filed under a second study, of T cells of mothers and their children. That investigation notes: In each mother, TCR beta CDR3 reads exceeded 10 million; in each child, they numbered several million. An overlap that was slightly higher, though non-significant, was seen in related mother-child pairs versus unrelated pairs.

The clonotype originates from a boy younger than 18 in good health. The rearrangement uses TRBV6-7 and TRBJ1-1, with D perhaps matching TRBD1 (5 bases). TRBV6-7 is flagged as an ORF with uncertain function. The material sequenced was blood. The CDR3 DNA sequence: TGTGCCAGCAGTTACTCACGGGAAGGGGAGAACACTGAAGCTTTCTTT. This gives the protein CASSYSREGENTEAFF.